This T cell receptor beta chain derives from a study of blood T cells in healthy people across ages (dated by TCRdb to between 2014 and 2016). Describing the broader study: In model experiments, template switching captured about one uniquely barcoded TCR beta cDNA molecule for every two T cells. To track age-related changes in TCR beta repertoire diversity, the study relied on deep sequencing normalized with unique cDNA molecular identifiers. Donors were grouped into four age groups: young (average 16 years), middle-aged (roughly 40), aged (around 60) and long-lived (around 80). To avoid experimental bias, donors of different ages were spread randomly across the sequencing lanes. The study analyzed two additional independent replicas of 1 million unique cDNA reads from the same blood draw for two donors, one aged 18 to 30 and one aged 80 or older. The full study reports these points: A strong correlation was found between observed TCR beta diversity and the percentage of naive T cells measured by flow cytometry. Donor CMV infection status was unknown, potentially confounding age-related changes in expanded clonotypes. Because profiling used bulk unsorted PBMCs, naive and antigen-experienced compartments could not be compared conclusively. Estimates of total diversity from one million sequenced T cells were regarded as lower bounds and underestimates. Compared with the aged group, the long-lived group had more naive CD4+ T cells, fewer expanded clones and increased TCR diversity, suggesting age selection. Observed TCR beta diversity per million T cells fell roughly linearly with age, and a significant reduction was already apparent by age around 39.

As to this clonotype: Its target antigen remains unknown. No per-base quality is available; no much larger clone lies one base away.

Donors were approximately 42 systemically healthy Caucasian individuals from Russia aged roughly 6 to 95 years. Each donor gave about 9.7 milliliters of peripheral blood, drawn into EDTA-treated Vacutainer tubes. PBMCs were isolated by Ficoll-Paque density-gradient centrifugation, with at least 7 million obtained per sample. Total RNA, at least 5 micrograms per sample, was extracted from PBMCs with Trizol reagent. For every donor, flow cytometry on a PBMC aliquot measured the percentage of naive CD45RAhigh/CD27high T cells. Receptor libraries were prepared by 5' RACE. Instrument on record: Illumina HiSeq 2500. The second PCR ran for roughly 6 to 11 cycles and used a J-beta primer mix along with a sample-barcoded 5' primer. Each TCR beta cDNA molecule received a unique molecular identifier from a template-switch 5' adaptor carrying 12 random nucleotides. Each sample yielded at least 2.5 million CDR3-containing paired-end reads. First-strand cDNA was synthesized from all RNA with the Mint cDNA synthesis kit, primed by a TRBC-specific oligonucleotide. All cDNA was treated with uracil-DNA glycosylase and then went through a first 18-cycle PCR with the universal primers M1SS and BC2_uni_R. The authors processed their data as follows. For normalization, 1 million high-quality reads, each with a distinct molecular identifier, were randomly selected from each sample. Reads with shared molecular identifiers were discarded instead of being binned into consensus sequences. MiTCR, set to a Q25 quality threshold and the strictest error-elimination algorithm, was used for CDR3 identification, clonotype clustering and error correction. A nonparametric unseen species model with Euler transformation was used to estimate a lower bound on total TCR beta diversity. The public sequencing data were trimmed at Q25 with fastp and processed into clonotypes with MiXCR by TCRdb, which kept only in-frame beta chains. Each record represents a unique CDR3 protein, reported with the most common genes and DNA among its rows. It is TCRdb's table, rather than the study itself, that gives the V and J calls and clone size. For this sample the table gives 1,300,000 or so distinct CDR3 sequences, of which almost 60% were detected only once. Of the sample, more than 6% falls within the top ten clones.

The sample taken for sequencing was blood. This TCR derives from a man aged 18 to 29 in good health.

The CDR3 has the sequence CASTKTSGNNEQFF. The DNA is TGTGCCAGTACCAAGACTAGCGGAAACAATGAGCAGTTCTTC. Recombination joined TRBV19 with TRBJ2-1; 9 of the junction bases match TRBD2. The junction shows trimming of 7 bases on V and 5 bases on J, and the gene matches do not reach 6 bases of it. Via the germline V gene (reference sequence), CDR1 is LNHDA and CDR2 SQIVND. The CDR3 numbers 14 residues from cysteine through phenylalanine. The DNA shown is the 42-base CDR3, in frame from base 1.